The 23 T cell receptor beta chains reported below all come from one sample, sequenced in a study of shared clonotypes between healthy human individuals. The naive CD8 fraction comprised CD45RO-negative cells positively selected for CCR7 and excluded terminally differentiated effector memory CD45RA+ cells. The protocol was immunoSEQ multiplex PCR, while the TCRdb copy is restricted to in-frame clones and leaves out a portion. Of around 560,000 clones listed, approximately 95% are singletons. The specimen was naive CD8+ T cells sorted from blood. The receptors were gathered from a woman in her twenties or thirties in good health.

The sample holds one count of this clone. Here the CDR3 reads CASSPTGDGTSYEQYF. The CDR3 DNA reads as TGTGCCAGCAGCCCCACGGGAGACGGGACCTCCTACGAGCAGTACTTC. The V gene is TRBV13, the J gene TRBJ2-7; D might be TRBD2 (6 bases). The CDR3 sequence is 16 residues long. Trimming cost V 5 bases and J 0 bases, with 17 bases left between them. Per the germline V gene, CDR1 is PRHDT and CDR2 is FYEKMQ (reference sequence).

This clone was seen a single time. The chain links TRBV29-1 to TRBJ2-3; 14 bases agree with TRBD2. CDR1 and CDR2 from the germline V gene are SQVTM and ANQGSEA. The V segment lost 3 bases and the J segment 5 bases; nucleotides outside the gene matches: 13. The length of the CDR3 is 18 residues. CDR3 sequence reads: CSVEGLAGAPAPGDTQYF. The CDR3 DNA reads TGCAGCGTTGAGGGACTAGCGGGAGCCCCTGCACCAGGAGATACGCAGTATTTT.

This chain uses TRBV2 with TRBJ1-2; TRBD1 might be the D (5 bases). In germline, CDR1 is SNHLY, CDR2 FYNNEI. CDR3 length: 15 amino acids. V lost 6 bases and J lost 4, with 18 bases in between. Here the CDR3 DNA reads TGTGCCAGCAGCCTAAGCGCAGGCACAGGCTATGGCTACACCTTC. Protein sequence: CASSLSAGTGYGYTF.

The chain carries TRBV28 and TRBJ1-2; unclear D gene. Trimming pared 5 bases from V and 4 bases from J, leaving 17 bases between. CDR3 length: 15 residues. CDR1 is MDHEN and CDR2 is SYDVKM in the germline V gene. The CDR3 DNA reads TGTGCCAGCAGTACTCCGAGTGTTAGAGGCTATGGCTACACCTTC. As protein: CASSTPSVRGYGYTF.

The V call is TRBV5-6, the J call TRBJ2-7; no firm D call. This CDR3 region has 14 residues. CDR1 and CDR2 (germline): SGHDT, YYEEEE. The V end was cut by 4 bases, the J end by 3 bases, with 14 bases between. CDR3 protein: CASSTHLFNYEQYF. DNA for the CDR3: TGTGCCAGCAGCACACATCTATTTAACTACGAGCAGTACTTC. The variable domain in full, with the rest retrieved from reference TRBV5-6 and TRBJ2-7, is DAGVTQSPTHLIKTRGQQVTLRCSPKSGHDTVSWYQQALGQGPQFIFQYYEEEERQRGNFPDRFSGHQFPNYSSELNVNALLLGDSALYLCASSTHLFNYEQYFGPGTRLTVT.

This chain uses TRBV6-5 with TRBJ2-1; the D gene is possibly TRBD1 (5 bases). The CDR3 length is 13 residues. Germline V gene data show CDR1 as MNHEY and CDR2 as SVGAGI. Trimming cost V 5 bases and J 4 bases, with 9 bases left between them. CDR3 nucleotides: TGTGCCAGCAGTACTACAGGTTACAATGAGCAGTTCTTC. Translating it yields CASSTTGYNEQFF.

The gene calls are TRBV2 and TRBJ2-7; 10 bases agree with TRBD1. CDR1 and CDR2 (germline): SNHLY, FYNNEI. The CDR3 runs to 15 residues. V was pared by 7 bases and J by 5 bases, with 11 bases of the junction left unmatched. CDR3 loop: CASNDPGQGRHEQYF. In DNA form, the CDR3 reads TGTGCCAGCAATGACCCGGGACAGGGGCGCCACGAGCAGTACTTC.

This chain joins TRBV7-9 and TRBJ2-7; 14 positions match TRBD2. The CDR3 loop spans 17 amino acids. The germline V gene encodes CDR1 SEHNR and CDR2 FQNEAQ (reference sequence). J lost 0 bases, V lost 5 bases, and 6 bases had no gene match. CDR3 DNA sequence: TGTGCCAGCAGCCCCCGAGGGACTAGCGGGAGCTCCTACGAGCAGTACTTC. Protein: CASSPRGTSGSSYEQYF.

V usage is TRBV6-6 and J usage is TRBJ2-7; unclear D gene. The germline gives CDR1 MNHNY, CDR2 SVGAGI (reference sequence). V lost 0 bases, J lost 5 bases, and 8 bases lay in between. CDR3 length: 13 residues. The CDR3 DNA sequence: TGTGCCAGCAGTTACTCGGCAGGCCACGAGCAGTACTTC. Translation gives CASSYSAGHEQYF.

This chain links TRBV4-1 with TRBJ1-1; tentatively, D is TRBD1 (5 bases). V dropped 2 bases and J dropped 4 bases, with 23 bases sitting between them. Per germline, CDR1 MGHRA and CDR2 YSYEKL. CDR3 length equals 18 residues. The CDR3 DNA follows: TGCGCCAGCAGCCAAAGGACACTCGGCGCCTACCAAGGCACTGAAGCTTTCTTT. It is translated as CASSQRTLGAYQGTEAFF.

The rearrangement uses TRBV2 and TRBJ2-3; D gene ambiguous. The germline V and J ends were trimmed by 5 bases and 0 bases, with 6 bases remaining between them. This CDR3 region has 13 residues. In germline, CDR1 is SNHLY, CDR2 FYNNEI. The chain's CDR3 is CASSTTSTDTQYF. The CDR3 DNA is TGTGCCAGCAGTACTACTAGCACAGATACGCAGTATTTT.

J is TRBJ2-6 and V is TRBV14, with 8 nucleotides matching TRBD1. V lost 5 bases, J lost 1 base, and 4 bases stayed unmatched. The CDR3 is 16 residues long. From germline, CDR1 is SGHDN and CDR2 FVKESK. The CDR3 here is CASSRDRGSGANVLTF. The CDR3 DNA reads TGTGCCAGCAGCAGAGACAGGGGATCTGGGGCCAACGTCCTGACTTTC.

The chain joins TRBV27 to TRBJ2-7; TRBD1 aligns across 10 bases. V gave up 7 bases and J gave up 3 bases; unmatched junction bases: 12. Germline-derived CDR1 and CDR2 are MNHEY and SMNVEV (reference sequence). The CDR3 length is 16 residues. The chain's CDR3 is CASTQGGGTGDYEQYF. DNA for the CDR3: TGTGCCAGCACCCAAGGAGGGGGGACAGGGGACTACGAGCAGTACTTC.

This clone was seen a few times. V gene TRBV27 combines with J gene TRBJ2-2; D remains unclear. CDR3 length equals 12 residues. Trimming pared 4 bases from V and 4 bases from J, leaving 4 bases between. The germline gives CDR1 MNHEY, CDR2 SMNVEV (reference sequence). CDR3 region: CASSSLTGELFF. DNA of the CDR3: TGTGCCAGCAGTTCCCTCACCGGGGAGCTGTTTTTT.

This rearrangement joins TRBV6-5 to TRBJ1-4, with a weak D call TRBD1 (6 bases). The CDR3 is made up of 15 amino acids. Trimming shortened V by 5 bases and J by 6 bases, and 16 bases separated the two germline ends. Germline CDR1 MNHEY, CDR2 SVGAGI. The CDR3 DNA reads as TGTGCCAGCAGTAGAAGGATGAACAGGGATGAAAAACTGTTTTTT. It translates to CASSRRMNRDEKLFF.

The V call is TRBV27, the J call TRBJ2-1, with D tentatively TRBD1 (7 bases). The CDR3 extends over 15 amino acids. The V and J ends lost 5 bases and 0 bases respectively, with 11 bases between them. Germline V CDR1 and CDR2: MNHEY, SMNVEV (reference sequence). The CDR3 sequence: CASSPGGPSYNEQFF. The CDR3 bases are TGTGCCAGCAGTCCAGGGGGGCCCTCCTACAATGAGCAGTTCTTC.

CDR3 coding DNA: TGCGCCAGCAGCGTCGGGGGGTCCAGTGAGCAGTTCTTC. It yields the protein CASSVGGSSEQFF. This rearrangement joins TRBV5-1 to TRBJ2-1; TRBD2 matches 7 bases. From germline, CDR1 is SGHRS and CDR2 YFSETQ. J lost 9 bases, V lost 4 bases, and 7 bases had no gene match. The CDR3 is made up of 13 amino acids.

A note on this clone: The same CDR3 arises from other DNA sequences in this sample as well. V usage is TRBV4-1 and J usage is TRBJ2-7; no clear D. V lost 0 bases and J lost 2, with 5 bases in between. Germline assignment: CDR1 MGHRA and CDR2 YSYEKL. CDR3 length: 13 amino acids. The CDR3 reads CASSQDRTYEQYF. As DNA, the CDR3 is TGCGCCAGCAGCCAAGACAGGACCTACGAGCAGTACTTC.

The DNA of the CDR3 is TGTGCCAGCAGCTTTGATCCCACGCGGGAGTACTTC. Translating it yields CASSFDPTREYF. This chain uses TRBV11-2 with TRBJ2-7, with a weak D call TRBD2 (5 bases). The germline V gene encodes CDR1 SGHAT and CDR2 FQNNGV. Trimming took off 3 bases at V and 11 bases at J, with 14 bases between the two ends. The CDR3 runs to 12 residues.

V is TRBV5-5 and J is TRBJ1-1, with D unclear. Per germline, CDR1 SGHKS and CDR2 YYEKEE (reference sequence). The CDR3 loop spans 13 amino acids. Trimming removed 0 bases from V and 6 bases from J, with 9 bases in between. The CDR3 protein is CASSLGLGSEAFF. CDR3 bases: TGTGCCAGCAGCTTGGGGTTGGGGTCTGAAGCTTTCTTT.

The rearrangement uses TRBV4-1 and TRBJ2-3, with a possible D match to TRBD2 (5 bases). This CDR3 region has 17 residues. V shed 0 bases and J shed 2 bases, with 15 bases lying between them. The V gene's germline CDR1 is MGHRA and CDR2 YSYEKL. This chain's CDR3 is CASSQERAGLFTDTQYF. DNA for the CDR3: TGCGCCAGCAGCCAAGAGAGGGCCGGACTTTTCACAGATACGCAGTATTTT.

The chain uses TRBV7-8 and TRBJ2-5; 7 bases are a match to TRBD2. CDR1 is SGHVS and CDR2 is FQNEAQ in the germline V gene. CDR3 length: 17 residues. The ends lost 4 bases at V and 1 base at J; junction bases unmatched: 12. The CDR3 coding sequence is TGTGCCAGCAGCTCCCGCTTGAGCGGGATTATCCAAGAGACCCAGTACTTC. It specifies CASSSRLSGIIQETQYF.

This clone was found once. The chain is built from TRBV5-1 and TRBJ1-4; perhaps TRBD1 as D (5 bases). Between the trimmed V and J ends, which lost 4 bases and 4 bases, there was a span of 20 bases. The V gene's germline CDR1 is SGHRS and CDR2 YFSETQ. The CDR3 runs to 17 residues. CDR3 amino acids: CASSGGEGGDGNEKLFF. CDR3 nucleotides: TGCGCCAGCAGCGGAGGGGAAGGAGGTGATGGTAATGAAAAACTGTTTTTT.